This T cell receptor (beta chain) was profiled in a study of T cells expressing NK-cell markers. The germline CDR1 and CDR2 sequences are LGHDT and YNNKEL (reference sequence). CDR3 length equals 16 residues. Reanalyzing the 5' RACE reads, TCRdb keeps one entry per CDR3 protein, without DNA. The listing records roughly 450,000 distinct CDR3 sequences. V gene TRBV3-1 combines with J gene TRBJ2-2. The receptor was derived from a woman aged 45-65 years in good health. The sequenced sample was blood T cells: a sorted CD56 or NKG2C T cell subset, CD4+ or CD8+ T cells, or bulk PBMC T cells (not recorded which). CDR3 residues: CASSQDRLQSTGELFF.